Listed below are T cell receptor beta chains from one sample, sequenced in a study of blood T cell repertoires in COVID-19. TCRdb's copy holds only in-frame clones and misses some; the assay was immunoSEQ multiplex PCR. The sample lists around 68,000 clones; approximately 85% were seen once. The sequencing sample was made of peripheral blood. These receptors all come from a human donor in a cohort sampled during active COVID-19. The CDR3 runs from the conserved cysteine through the conserved F or W. A D gene is named only where the DNA matches it firmly. Clone size, where shown, is once, few, many, or a class for clones that have expanded.

d_gene	j_gene	v_gene	abundance	CDR3aa	CDR3nt
NA	TRBJ2-5	TRBV2	NA	CASRDNQETQYF	TGTGCCAGCAGGGACAACCAAGAGACCCAGTACTTC
NA	TRBJ2-1	TRBV7-8	many	CASSLAVRNEQFF	TGTGCCAGCAGCTTAGCTGTCCGCAATGAGCAGTTCTTC
TRBD1	TRBJ2-7	TRBV29-1	NA	CSVRTGGRPSYEQYF	TGCAGCGTGCGAACAGGGGGGCGCCCGTCCTACGAGCAGTACTTC
TRBD1	TRBJ1-5	TRBV5-6	NA	CASSGGQVQGNQPQHF	TGTGCCAGCAGCGGGGGACAGGTCCAGGGCAATCAGCCCCAGCATTTT
TRBD1	TRBJ1-4	TRBV6-1	medium-sized	CASSESGGYEKLFF	TGTGCCAGCAGTGAATCAGGGGGCTATGAAAAACTGTTTTTT
NA	TRBJ2-5	TRBV6-5	NA	CASRLAGRETQYF	TGTGCCAGCAGACTGGCGGGGCGCGAGACCCAGTACTTC
TRBD1	TRBJ1-5	TRBV6-6	NA	CASSSPSGGLQPQHF	TGTGCCAGCAGTTCCCCCTCAGGGGGCTTACAGCCCCAGCATTTT
TRBD1	TRBJ1-6	TRBV5-1	NA	CASSNGTGGNSPLHF	TGCGCCAGCAGCAACGGGACAGGGGGAAATTCACCCCTCCACTTT
NA	TRBJ1-3	TRBV7-2	NA	CASSTGSGNTIYF	TGTGCCAGCAGCACTGGCTCTGGAAACACCATATATTTT
TRBD2	TRBJ2-3	TRBV7-9	NA	CASSLRLSGGIADTQYF	TGTGCCAGCAGCTTACGCCTGTCGGGGGGAATCGCAGATACGCAGTATTTT
TRBD1	TRBJ1-3	TRBV5-4	few	CASSYNRQGGNTIYF	TGTGCCAGCAGCTACAACCGACAGGGTGGAAACACCATATATTTT
NA	TRBJ1-4	TRBV12-3/TRBV12-4	NA	CASSLIREGLFF	TGTGCCAGCAGTTTAATCCGGGAGGGACTGTTTTTT
NA	TRBJ2-3	TRBV3-1/TRBV3-2	NA	CASSPNMGGRTDTQYF	TGTGCCAGCAGCCCAAACATGGGGGGTCGCACAGATACGCAGTATTTT
TRBD1	TRBJ1-2	TRBV7-2	few	CASTTGGASYGYTF	TGTGCCAGCACCACAGGGGGCGCGAGCTATGGCTACACCTTC
TRBD2	TRBJ2-3	TRBV6-5	NA	CASGRGGDTQYF	TGTGCCAGCGGACGGGGGGGCGATACGCAGTATTTT
TRBD1	TRBJ1-4	TRBV29-1	once	CSARAGGEKLFF	TGCAGTGCGAGGGCAGGGGGTGAAAAACTGTTTTTT
NA	TRBJ2-1	TRBV5-1	NA	CASSLVGGYNEQFF	TGCGCCAGCAGCTTGGTGGGGGGCTACAATGAGCAGTTCTTC
TRBD2	TRBJ2-1	TRBV11-2	NA	CASSSLAGASYNEQFF	TGTGCCAGCAGCTCGTTAGCGGGGGCCAGCTACAATGAGCAGTTCTTC
NA	TRBJ1-1	TRBV7-2	NA	CASSLAARARTEAFF	TGTGCCAGCAGCTTAGCGGCGAGGGCGCGCACTGAAGCTTTCTTT
NA	TRBJ2-2	TRBV6-5	few	CASTTQGTGELFF	TGTGCCAGCACCACCCAGGGGACCGGGGAGCTGTTTTTT
NA	TRBJ1-1	TRBV10-1	NA	CASSESSREAFF	TGCGCCAGCAGTGAGTCCTCGCGGGAAGCTTTCTTT
TRBD1	TRBJ1-1	TRBV24-1	once	CATSEWTGGYAEAFF	TGTGCCACCAGTGAGTGGACAGGGGGGTATGCTGAAGCTTTCTTT
NA	TRBJ1-5	TRBV6-2/TRBV6-3	NA	CASSSGLTGVNSNQPQHF	TGTGCCAGCAGTTCGGGACTGACCGGGGTCAATAGCAATCAGCCCCAGCATTTT
NA	TRBJ2-7	TRBV5-5	NA	CASSRSFGQGESYEQYF	TGTGCCAGCAGCCGATCCTTTGGGCAGGGCGAATCCTACGAGCAGTACTTC